The sequence of this T cell receptor (beta chain) was determined in a study of blood T cell repertoires in COVID-19. The CDR3 covers 16 residues. V was pared by 4 bases and J by 6 bases, with 25 bases between. Germline CDR1 is SQVTM and CDR2 is ANQGSEA. Original analysis: The authors estimated nucleated cell counts from reference gene primer amplification. The table came from immunoSEQ multiplex PCR; TCRdb's copy has only in-frame clones and leaves some out. V and J calls and clone size are copied from that table; D and trimming were computed from the DNA. This table has 200,000 to 250,000 clones, roughly nine tenths appearing once.

The sample was peripheral blood. This TCR came from a man aged 25-40 years with acute or convalescent COVID-19. The chain couples TRBV29-1 to TRBJ2-7; D uncertain. This CDR3 reads CSVVGLGWQVHSEQYF. The CDR3 bases are TGCAGCGTTGTAGGTTTGGGTTGGCAGGTCCATTCCGAGCAGTACTTC.